Listed below are T cell receptor beta chains from one sample, sequenced in a study of blood T cell repertoires in COVID-19. TCRdb's table, derived via immunoSEQ multiplex PCR, lists solely in-frame clones and lacks some. Here the sample spans fewer than 350,000 clones, roughly 86% being singletons. Sequencing input: peripheral blood. The receptor source for this set is a woman between 50 and 59 years old who had recovered from COVID-19. Each CDR3 is given with its conserved first and last residue. The D gene is left open where the match is weak. Clone size is stated in some rows and not others, as once, few, many or a class when expanded.

clone size	CDR3 length	J gene	V gene	D gene	CDR3 DNA	CDR3 protein
-	13	TRBJ2-1	TRBV3-1/TRBV3-2	TRBD2	TGTGCCAGCAGCTCGGGACTAGTTGGTGAGCAGTTCTTC	CASSSGLVGEQFF
-	15	TRBJ2-2	TRBV2	TRBD2	TGTGCCAGCAGCGTCCTCGCGGGAGACACCGGGGAGCTGTTTTTT	CASSVLAGDTGELFF
-	15	TRBJ2-2	TRBV7-2	TRBD2	TGTGCCAGCAGGTCCAGGACTAGCGGGGGGGCGGAGCTGTTTTTT	CASRSRTSGGAELFF
-	17	TRBJ1-1	TRBV6-2/TRBV6-3	TRBD1	TGTGCCAGCAGTTACGAGTTCCTTAGGGGGCCGAACACTGAAGCTTTCTTT	CASSYEFLRGPNTEAFF
-	15	TRBJ2-7	TRBV7-9	TRBD1	TGTGCCAGCAGCTTACGGGACAGGGGAAGCCACGAGCAGTACTTC	CASSLRDRGSHEQYF
few	15	TRBJ1-1	TRBV5-6	-	TGTGCCAGCAGCATAACCCAGGGGTGGGCGGGCCGAGGTTTCTTT	CASSITQGWAGRGFF
-	12	TRBJ1-2	TRBV5-6	-	TGTGCCAGCAGCTCGACACCGGACAGCTACACCTTC	CASSSTPDSYTF
once	16	TRBJ1-3	TRBV6-6	-	TGTGCCAGCAGTCAGCTTACAGGGTTCTCCGGAAACACCATATATTTT	CASSQLTGFSGNTIYF
-	13	TRBJ1-5	TRBV11-2	-	TGTGCCAGCAGCTTAGGGGGGGGTGAGCCCCAGCATTTT	CASSLGGGEPQHF
-	12	TRBJ1-1	TRBV27	TRBD1	TGTGCCAGCGGATTGACAGGGGCCGAAGCTTTCTTT	CASGLTGAEAFF
-	15	TRBJ1-2	TRBV6-5	-	TGTGCCAGCACCGGTGTCAGCCGGGACTCTTCCGGCTACACCTTC	CASTGVSRDSSGYTF
-	16	TRBJ2-6	TRBV5-1	TRBD1	TGCGCCAGCAGCTTGGGGACAGGTCCCCGGGCCAACGTCCTGACTTTC	CASSLGTGPRANVLTF
-	15	TRBJ2-3	TRBV5-1	-	TGCGCCAGCAGCTTGGCATCAGGTGGGTCAGATACGCAGTATTTT	CASSLASGGSDTQYF
-	17	TRBJ2-3	TRBV6-2/TRBV6-3	-	TGTGCCAGCAGCTATTTCGGACAAGACTCTCTCACAGATACGCAGTATTTT	CASSYFGQDSLTDTQYF
-	15	TRBJ2-1	TRBV10-3	TRBD2	TGTGCCATCAGGGAGCGGGAGTCCCCCTACAATGAGCAGTTCTTC	CAIRERESPYNEQFF